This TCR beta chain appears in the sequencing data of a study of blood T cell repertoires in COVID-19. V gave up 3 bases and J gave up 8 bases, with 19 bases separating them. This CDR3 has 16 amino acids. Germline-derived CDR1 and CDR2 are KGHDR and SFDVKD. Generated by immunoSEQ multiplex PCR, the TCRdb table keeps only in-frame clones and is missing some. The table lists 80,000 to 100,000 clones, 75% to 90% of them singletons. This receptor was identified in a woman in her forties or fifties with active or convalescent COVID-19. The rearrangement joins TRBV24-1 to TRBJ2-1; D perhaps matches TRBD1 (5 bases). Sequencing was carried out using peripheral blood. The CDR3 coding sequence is TGTGCCACCAGTGATCCCGCCCAGAACCAAGGGGATGAGCAGTTCTTC. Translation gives CATSDPAQNQGDEQFF.